Each of the 17 T cell receptor beta chains below was sequenced from the same sample in a study of T cells in Graves' hyperthyroidism and ophthalmopathy. It was RNA transcripts that yielded the amplified TCR beta CDR3 regions. In the first-round RT-PCR of the TCR CDR3, the HTBI primer set was used. In TCRdb, the multiplex PCR reads were re-called with MiXCR into one record per CDR3 protein. Seen here are around 700,000 distinct CDR3 sequences, roughly a sixth observed once, and the top ten hold over 15%. The sample was blood. The receptors here all came from a woman aged 45-65 years with Graves' hyperthyroidism that later progressed to Graves' ophthalmopathy.

This clonotype has a count of ten or more. V is TRBV11-2 and J is TRBJ1-2, with TRBD1 as a possible D gene (5 bases). The CDR3 sequence is 15 residues long. Trimming shortened V by 6 bases and J by 7 bases, and 21 bases separated the two germline ends. The germline V gene has CDR1 SGHAT and CDR2 FQNNGV. CDR3 amino acids: CASRRRAKAAFGYTF. CDR3 nucleotides: TGTGCCAGCAGGCGCAGGGCTAAGGCTGCGTTTGGCTACACCTTC. The complete variable domain, with remaining parts taken from reference TRBV11-2 and TRBJ1-2, reads EAGVAQSPRYKIIEKRQSVAFWCNPISGHATLYWYQQILGQGPKLLIQFQNNGVVDDSQLPKDRFSAERLKGVDSTLKIQPAKLEDSAVYLCASRRRAKAAFGYTFGSGTRLTVV.

This clonotype has at least ten counts. The rearrangement links TRBV11-2 to TRBJ1-1, with 7 bases lining up with TRBD1. The germline gives CDR1 SGHAT, CDR2 FQNNGV. V shed 3 bases, J shed 1 base, and the junction held 11 bases outside the gene matches. CDR3 length: 17 residues. The DNA for the CDR3 is TGTGCCAGCAGCTTGTCAAGGTCAGGGGGGGGGAACACTGAAGCTTTCTTT. Its translation: CASSLSRSGGGNTEAFF.

This clonotype has a count of ten or more. This sequence joins TRBV5-1 and TRBJ2-1, with 9 bases matching TRBD1. The J segment lost 2 bases and the V segment lost 4 bases, leaving 4 bases of the junction unmatched. Germline CDR1 is SGHRS and CDR2 is YFSETQ. The CDR3 runs to 15 residues. CDR3 residues: CASSPGQGTYNEQFF. Written as DNA, the CDR3 is TGCGCCAGCAGCCCTGGACAGGGGACCTACAATGAGCAGTTCTTC.

This clonotype was detected a few times. J is TRBJ2-5 and V is TRBV4-1, with D tentatively TRBD2 (5 bases). Per germline, CDR1 MGHRA and CDR2 YSYEKL. The CDR3 extends over 18 amino acids. Trimming cost V 1 base and J 4 bases, with 22 bases left between them. In DNA form, the CDR3 reads TGCGCCAGCAGCCAAGGACCGGGGTCTGCCTGGACGGTAGAGACCCAGTACTTC. Protein sequence: CASSQGPGSAWTVETQYF.

This clonotype was picked up a small number of times. The J gene is TRBJ1-5, the V gene TRBV24-1; D ambiguous. There are 13 residues in the CDR3. V was clipped by 4 bases and J by 0 bases, with 3 bases between them. Germline CDR1 is KGHDR and CDR2 is SFDVKD. The CDR3 reads CATSDHSNQPQHF. The CDR3 nucleotides are TGTGCCACCAGTGACCATAGCAATCAGCCCCAGCATTTT.

V gene TRBV6-1 combines with J gene TRBJ1-1; no clear D gene. The V gene lost 6 bases and the J gene lost 0 bases, with 20 bases spanning the gap. Looked up from germline, CDR1 is MNHNS and CDR2 is SASEGT. CDR3 size: 17 residues. CDR3 loop: CASSLVRLVRMNTEAFF. The CDR3 nucleotides are TGTGCCAGCAGCCTCGTGAGACTAGTTAGAATGAACACTGAAGCTTTCTTT.

This clonotype was counted at least ten times. V is TRBV20-1 and J is TRBJ2-3; D is uncertain. The CDR3 extends over 12 amino acids. The V gene lost 3 bases and the J gene lost 2 bases, with 6 bases spanning the gap. Germline V CDR1 and CDR2: DFQATT, SNEGSKA (reference sequence). This CDR3 is CSASPNTDTQYF. CDR3 nucleotides: TGCAGTGCTAGCCCCAACACAGATACGCAGTATTTT.

This clonotype was found many times. The chain links TRBV27 to TRBJ2-7; perhaps D is TRBD1 or TRBD2 (5 bases each). The length of the CDR3 is 15 residues. Trimming left V 0 bases short and J 3 bases short, with 12 bases between. The germline gives CDR1 MNHEY, CDR2 SMNVEV (reference sequence). As DNA, the CDR3 is TGTGCCAGCAGTTTATCTGGGACCCCTAGCTACGAGCAGTACTTC. This codes for CASSLSGTPSYEQYF.

This clonotype was seen many times. The chain combines TRBV30 with TRBJ1-4; 10 bases fit TRBD1. CDR3 length equals 15 residues. Trimming took 4 bases from V and 3 from J; bases not matched to a gene: 5. Germline V gives CDR1 GTSNPN, CDR2 SVGIG (reference sequence). DNA for the CDR3: TGTGCCTGGACCTGGACAGGGGGGCCTAATGAAAAACTGTTTTTT. Translation gives CAWTWTGGPNEKLFF. Based on the CDR3 plus reference TRBV30 and TRBJ1-4, the full variable domain is SQTIHQWPATLVQPVGSPLSLECTVEGTSNPNLYWYRQAAGRGLQLLFYSVGIGQISSEVPQNLSASRPQDRQFILSSKKLLLSDSGFYLCAWTWTGGPNEKLFFGSGTQLSVL.

This clonotype was seen at least ten times. J is TRBJ2-5 and V is TRBV20-1, with TRBD2 identical over 10 bases. The CDR3 covers 15 residues. Germline V gene sequence: CDR1 DFQATT, CDR2 SNEGSKA (reference sequence). V gave up 4 bases and J gave up 1 base; unmatched junction bases: 6. The CDR3 DNA sequence: TGCAGTGCTACTTTTAGCGGGGGGATCCAAGAGACCCAGTACTTC. Its translation: CSATFSGGIQETQYF.

This clonotype was seen a handful of times. This chain joins TRBV7-2 and TRBJ1-3, with 8 nucleotides matching TRBD1. Unmatched junction bases numbered 9, after V lost 5 bases and J lost 3 bases. Germline CDR1 reads SGHTA; CDR2 reads FQGNSA. The CDR3 is 16 residues long. CDR3 coding DNA: TGTGCCAGCAGCGCCCAGGGACAGGTTTATGGAAACACCATATATTTT. Its protein is CASSAQGQVYGNTIYF.

This chain links TRBV4-1 with TRBJ1-2; D is ambiguous. V was clipped by 2 bases and J by 4 bases, with 8 bases between them. The CDR3 length is 13 residues. In germline, CDR1 is MGHRA, CDR2 YSYEKL. Here the CDR3 DNA reads TGCGCCAGCAGCCAACTAACGACCTATGGCTACACCTTC. Translated, it gives CASSQLTTYGYTF.

The V gene is TRBV19, the J gene TRBJ2-7; perhaps TRBD2 as D (5 bases). Germline loops: CDR1 LNHDA, CDR2 SQIVND (reference sequence). The CDR3 runs 14 residues. The ends were cut back, 10 bases at V and 1 base at J, with 17 bases in the middle. CDR3 sequence reads: CATMVGPGSYEQYF. CDR3 bases: TGTGCCACAATGGTAGGTCCGGGGTCCTACGAGCAGTACTTC.

At least ten counts were recorded for this clonotype. This sequence joins TRBV5-1 and TRBJ2-3; no clear D. This CDR3 has 13 residues. CDR1 is SGHRS, CDR2 YFSETQ, per germline. V was cut by 0 bases and J by 5 bases, with 7 bases left in between. CDR3 in amino acids: CASSLAAVDTQYF. The CDR3 DNA reads as TGCGCCAGCAGCTTGGCGGCAGTAGATACGCAGTATTTT.

There are a few counts of this clonotype. The chain carries TRBV29-1 and TRBJ1-2; no firm D call. V lost 3 bases, J lost 4 bases, and 18 bases lay in between. Germline V gene data show CDR1 as SQVTM and CDR2 as ANQGSEA. The CDR3 covers 15 residues. This chain's CDR3 is CSVDNDQPSAYGYTF. Here the CDR3 DNA reads TGCAGCGTTGATAACGACCAACCCTCTGCCTATGGCTACACCTTC.

This clonotype has a handful of counts. The chain employs TRBV5-8 and TRBJ1-6, with D perhaps TRBD1 (6 bases). Trimming pared 0 bases from V and 9 bases from J, leaving 13 bases between. Germline CDR1 and CDR2: SGHTS and YDEGEE. CDR3 length equals 15 residues. CDR3 DNA sequence: TGTGCCAGCAGCTTGGATGGGGGCTTGAGTTCACCCCTCCACTTT. The encoded protein is CASSLDGGLSSPLHF.

This chain joins TRBV6-2 or TRBV6-3 and TRBJ1-5; 7 bases are a match to TRBD1. J lost 5 bases, V lost 2 bases, and 3 bases had no gene match. Germline-derived CDR1 and CDR2 are MNHEY and SVGEGT. The CDR3 has 14 residues. This CDR3 reads CASSYNRGYQPQHF. CDR3 coding DNA: TGTGCCAGCAGTTACAACAGGGGTTATCAGCCCCAGCATTTT.